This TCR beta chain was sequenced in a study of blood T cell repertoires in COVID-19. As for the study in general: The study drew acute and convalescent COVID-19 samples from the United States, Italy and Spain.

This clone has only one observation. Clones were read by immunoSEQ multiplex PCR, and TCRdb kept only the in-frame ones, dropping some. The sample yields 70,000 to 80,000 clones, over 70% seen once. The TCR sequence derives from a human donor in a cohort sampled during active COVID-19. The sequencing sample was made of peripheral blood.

The chain's CDR3 is CASSQLGRSYEQYF. DNA of the CDR3: TGCGCCAGCAGCCAGCTCGGGAGATCCTACGAGCAGTACTTC. The rearrangement uses TRBV4-1 and TRBJ2-7; perhaps TRBD2 as D (6 bases). V was pared by 3 bases and J by 1 base, with 10 bases between. CDR1 is MGHRA, CDR2 YSYEKL, per germline. The CDR3 is 14 amino acids.